The clone carrying this T cell receptor beta chain appeared a few times. The sample originates from a study of T cells in Graves' hyperthyroidism and ophthalmopathy. CDR1 MNHNS and CDR2 SASEGT come from the germline V gene. This CDR3 has 16 residues. The V gene lost 5 bases and the J gene lost 4 bases, with 20 bases spanning the gap. Researchers took RNA transcripts and amplified the TCR beta CDR3 regions from them. The HTBI set primed first-round TCR CDR3 RT-PCR. TCRdb re-analysed the multiplex PCR reads in MiXCR, keeping a single row per CDR3 protein. The table shows roughly 740,000 distinct CDR3 sequences, with roughly 15% occurring only once. Patients aged 18 to 65 had newly diagnosed hyperthyroidism of under 2 months' duration.

V is TRBV6-1 and J is TRBJ1-1, with a possible D match to TRBD1 (6 bases). This receptor was identified in a man aged 18 to 29 with Graves' hyperthyroidism. Sequencing input: blood. CDR3 in DNA: TGTGCCAGCAGTCATACAGGGAACCCAGGACGCACTGAAGCTTTCTTT. It translates to CASSHTGNPGRTEAFF.